Sequencing of this T cell receptor (beta chain) was carried out in a study of blood T cell repertoires in COVID-19. The overall study: The analysed material was cDNA or gDNA that came from T cells, B-cell-depleted T cells, or PBMCs.

Original analysis: Cell counts per sample came from amplifying reference gene primers. Repertoires were generated with immunoSEQ multiplex PCR, while TCRdb's copy carries only in-frame clones and drops some. The V and J calls and the clone size are those of that table, but D and trimming were determined from the DNA. The profile covers 200,000 or so clones, with roughly nine tenths appearing a single time and 0.7% to 0.85% taken by the ten largest. V lost 1 base and J 7 bases, leaving 16 bases between the germline ends. The germline V gene has CDR1 SEHNR and CDR2 FQNEAQ (reference sequence). CDR3 size: 15 residues.

The chain joins TRBV7-9 to TRBJ1-1, with no clear D. Sequencing input: peripheral blood. The origin of this receptor is a woman between 70 and 85 years old with acute or convalescent COVID-19. In nucleotides, the CDR3 is TGTGCCAGCAGCTTAGGCTCCGGGAGAGGCTATGAAGCTTTCTTT. Its protein product is CASSLGSGRGYEAFF.